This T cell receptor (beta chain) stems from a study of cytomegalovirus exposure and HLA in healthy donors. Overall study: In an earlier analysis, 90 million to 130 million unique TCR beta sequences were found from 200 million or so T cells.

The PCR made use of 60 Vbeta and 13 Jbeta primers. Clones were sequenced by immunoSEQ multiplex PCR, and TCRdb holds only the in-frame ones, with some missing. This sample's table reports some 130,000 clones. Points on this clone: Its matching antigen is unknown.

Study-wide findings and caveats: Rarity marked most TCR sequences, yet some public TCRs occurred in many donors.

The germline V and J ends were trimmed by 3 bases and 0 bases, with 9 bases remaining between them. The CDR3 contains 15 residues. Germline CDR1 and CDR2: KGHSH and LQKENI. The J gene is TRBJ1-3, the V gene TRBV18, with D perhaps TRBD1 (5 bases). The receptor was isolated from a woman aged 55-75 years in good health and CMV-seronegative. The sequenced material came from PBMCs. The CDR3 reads CASSPGLSSGNTIYF. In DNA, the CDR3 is TGTGCCAGCTCACCGGGACTCAGCTCTGGAAACACCATATATTTT.